This TCR beta chain was obtained from a study of regulatory T cells in long-lasting Graves disease. As for the study in general: Antithyroid drug intake by newly diagnosed Graves' patients had lasted under 3 months. Study results and limitations: The sample size was small, and this may have reduced accuracy. Tissue studied was limited to peripheral blood, excluding thyroid tissue.

As concerns this clonotype: Antigen: not known.

This sample's time point: newly diagnosed GD, antithyroid drugs for less than 3 months. Researchers made the TCR library from RNA that was extracted from PBMCs. The source of the patients was an endocrinology department in Xi'an, China. The authors built TCR beta libraries using iRepertoire HTBI primers and Arm-PCR of CDR3 regions. TCRdb passed the multiplex PCR reads through MiXCR, listing each CDR3 protein once. Of 200,000 to 250,000 distinct CDR3 sequences detected, 20% to 25% appear once; the ten largest clones hold 11% to 15%. Sequences were derived from peripheral blood mononuclear cells (PBMCs), sampled at new diagnosis, from a patient treated with antithyroid drugs. The clonotype comes from a female donor with Graves disease.

Here the CDR3 reads CASSYGTSGVETQYF. CDR3 DNA sequence: TGTGCCAGCAGCTATGGGACTAGCGGGGTAGAGACCCAGTACTTC. The chain joins TRBV2 to TRBJ2-5, with 13 bases identical to TRBD2. The CDR3 spans 15 residues. Germline V CDR1 and CDR2: SNHLY, FYNNEI. The junction had 5 bases not matched to a gene; V was cut back by 6 bases and J by 4 bases.